This T cell receptor (beta chain) was sequenced during a study of PD-1 blockade in classical Hodgkin lymphoma. Note on this clone: The antigen remains undetermined.

Using immunoSEQ multiplex PCR, the repertoire was profiled, and TCRdb retains in-frame clones only, with some absent. The table shows tens of thousands of clones, with about 79% occurring only once. CDR3 size: 13 residues. Germline CDR1 is SEHNR and CDR2 is FQNEAQ (reference sequence). After removal of 5 bases from V and 4 bases from J, the junction contained 2 bases not matched to a gene. General observations from the study: While CD8+ TCR diversity did not rise significantly by C4D1, CD4+ TCR diversity did.

Every patient relapsed after autologous stem cell transplantation, and brentuximab vedotin exposure varied. Complete response, partial response or progressive disease was recorded as best response. V is TRBV7-9 and J is TRBJ2-3, with TRBD2 matching 8 bases. The sample was peripheral blood mononuclear cells (PBMCs), taken at baseline. This TCR came from a human donor with classical Hodgkin lymphoma. CDR3 sequence: CASSLSGADTQYF. The CDR3 DNA sequence: TGTGCCAGCAGCCTTAGCGGGGCAGATACGCAGTATTTT. Supplemented by reference TRBV7-9 and TRBJ2-3, the full variable domain reads DTGVSQNPRHKITKRGQNVTFRCDPISEHNRLYWYRQTLGQGPEFLTYFQNEAQLEKSRLLSDRFSAERPKGSFSTLEIQRTEQGDSAMYLCASSLSGADTQYFGPGTRLTVL.